These 12 T cell receptor beta chains were all obtained from the same sample, sequenced in a study of beta chain features in type 1 diabetes. Expressed TCRB transcripts got sequenced, as all isolated RNA was reverse transcribed. Clones were sequenced by immunoSEQ multiplex PCR, and TCRdb holds only the in-frame ones, with some missing. The sample lists 250,000 to 300,000 clones, around 7.3% occurring once. Sequenced input: central memory CD4+ T cells from blood. Every receptor here comes from a woman under 30 in good health.

This clone has only a few counts. This rearrangement joins TRBV6-5 to TRBJ1-6, with TRBD1 matching 9 bases. The V segment lost 6 bases and the J segment 10 bases; nucleotides outside the gene matches: 10. The CDR3 is made up of 15 amino acids. From germline, CDR1 is MNHEY and CDR2 SVGAGI. The CDR3 bases are TGTGCCAGCAGCGTTACAGGGGGCGTAGGGTCACCCCTCCACTTT. Its protein product is CASSVTGGVGSPLHF.

This clone was observed a handful of times. The chain employs TRBV12-2 and TRBJ2-7; the table's D call TRBD2 went unverified against the DNA. TRBV12-2 is listed as a pseudogene. The CDR3 has 16 amino acids. The CDR3 loop is CASRLANGTGLYEQYV. The CDR3, as DNA: TGTGCAAGTCGCTTAGCTAATGGGACTGGACTCTACGAGCAGTACGTC.

Note on this clone: Different DNA sequences within this sample yield the same CDR3. V is TRBV5-1 and J is TRBJ2-2; D not resolved. This CDR3 has 14 residues. Germline lookup yields CDR1 SGHRS and CDR2 YFSETQ. V lost 4 bases, J lost 5 bases, and 12 bases lay in between. The CDR3: CASSRDRATGELFF. The CDR3 DNA reads as TGCGCCAGCAGCCGAGATAGGGCTACCGGGGAGCTGTTTTTT.

This clone came up many times. The chain links TRBV25-1 to TRBJ2-1; possibly TRBD1 for D (6 bases). Germline CDR1 is MGHDK and CDR2 is SYGVNS. V dropped 5 bases and J dropped 4 bases, with 15 bases sitting between them. The CDR3 extends over 15 amino acids. The CDR3 here is CASSYNRVGYNEQFF. The CDR3 DNA is TGTGCCAGCAGTTACAACAGGGTTGGATACAATGAGCAGTTCTTC.

V gene TRBV6-5 combines with J gene TRBJ2-1; TRBD1 matches 9 bases. Trimming cost V 5 bases and J 12 bases; bases outside gene matches: 11. The CDR3 length is 14 residues. Germline loops: CDR1 MNHEY, CDR2 SVGAGI. The CDR3 sequence is CASSTGTGLARQFF. DNA of the CDR3: TGTGCCAGCAGTACAGGGACAGGGTTGGCTAGGCAGTTCTTC.

The V gene is TRBV29-1, the J gene TRBJ2-1; D gene ambiguous. The germline V gene encodes CDR1 SQVTM and CDR2 ANQGSEA. CDR3 size: 12 residues. Trimming left V 6 bases short and J 0 bases short, with 6 bases between. The DNA for the CDR3 is TGCAGCGTCTCCTACTCCTACAATGAGCAGTTCTTC. Encoded protein: CSVSYSYNEQFF.

The chain uses TRBV5-1 and TRBJ2-1, with 10 bases identical to TRBD2. The germline gives CDR1 SGHRS, CDR2 YFSETQ. Germline trimming cut 0 bases from V and 8 bases from J; bases unmatched to any gene: 8. The CDR3 is made up of 16 amino acids. CDR3 DNA: TGCGCCAGCAGCTTGGGAGAACTAGCGGGACTCGATGAGCAGTTCTTC. This gives the protein CASSLGELAGLDEQFF.

V and J are TRBV6-5 and TRBJ2-7, with 10 bases identical to TRBD1. This CDR3 is 14 amino acids long. Germline values: CDR1 MNHEY, CDR2 SVGAGI. The V gene end was trimmed by 9 bases and the J gene end by 8 bases; junction bases not matched to a gene: 13. The CDR3 sequence: CASATGTGVLKQYF. The CDR3 DNA reads TGTGCCAGTGCAACCGGGACAGGGGTCCTCAAGCAGTACTTC.

Only a few counts were recorded for this clone. This sequence joins TRBV4-3 and TRBJ1-2; TRBD1 might be the D (6 bases). Germline V gene sequence: CDR1 LGHNA, CDR2 YSLEER. The V end was cut by 0 bases, the J end by 4 bases, with 9 bases between. The CDR3 length is 14 residues. Here the CDR3 reads CASSQERQVYGYTF. The CDR3 region has the DNA TGCGCCAGCAGCCAAGAGAGACAGGTCTATGGCTACACCTTC.

In its sample, this clone was seen many times. Other DNA sequences in this sample translate to the same CDR3. The V call is TRBV7-6, the J call TRBJ2-6, with D unresolved. The CDR3 has 13 residues. V lost 3 bases, J lost 4 bases, and 4 bases lay in between. Germline CDR1 and CDR2: SGHVS and FNYEAQ. CDR3 sequence reads: CASSFPGANVLTF. DNA of the CDR3: TGTGCCAGCAGCTTCCCCGGGGCCAACGTCCTGACTTTC.

The table lists this clone with a few counts. The V and J genes are TRBV5-4 and TRBJ2-7; 9 nucleotides align to TRBD2. Germline CDR1 is SGHNT and CDR2 is YYREEE (reference sequence). The CDR3 is 15 residues long. J lost 1 base, V lost 4 bases, and 6 bases had no gene match. CDR3 nucleotides: TGTGCCAGCAGCCCCAGGGCGGGAGGGTCCTACGAGCAGTACTTC. Protein: CASSPRAGGSYEQYF.

This clone was picked up a small number of times. The chain has TRBV6-5 and TRBJ1-4; possible D gene TRBD1, 5 bases. There are 15 residues in the CDR3. Per germline, CDR1 MNHEY and CDR2 SVGAGI. The V gene lost 4 bases and the J gene lost 3 bases, with 12 bases spanning the gap. This chain's CDR3 is CASSSQGLPNEKLFF. CDR3 bases: TGTGCCAGCAGTTCCCAGGGATTACCTAATGAAAAACTGTTTTTT.